This section outlines one TCR beta chain sequence together with its context. Its antigen is still unknown. The sample belongs to a study of radiation and T cells in renal cell carcinoma. General study results and limits: Pretreatment tumor biopsies were lacking, so baseline clonotypes are unknown. From baseline, blood top tumor clonotypes peaked at 2 weeks post-radiation.

The CDR3 totals 14 residues. Germline V gives CDR1 MNHEY, CDR2 SVGAGI. V was shortened by 5 bases and J by 5 bases, with 13 bases between the two germline ends. TCRdb keeps only in-frame clones here, not all; method: immunoSEQ multiplex PCR. The sample yields some 44,000 clones, roughly 82% seen once. Time point: blood 4 weeks post-SBRT, at nephrectomy. Sample treatment: 15 Gy SBRT to primary tumor, nephrectomy 4 weeks later. Nephrectomy followed 15 Gy stereotactic body radiation by 4 weeks. Radiation-treated patients gave blood at baseline, week 2 and week 4. The clonotype was recovered from a woman aged 70-85 years with renal cell carcinoma. The J gene is TRBJ1-3, the V gene TRBV6-5, with D tentatively TRBD1 (6 bases). The starting material was blood, obtained from a patient whose treatment included radiotherapy and nephrectomy. The DNA for the CDR3 is TGTGCCAGCAGTCCGACGACAGGTAGAAACACCATATATTTT. Amino acids: CASSPTTGRNTIYF.